The 13 T cell receptor beta chains below come from one sample, sequenced in a study of T cell responses to AZD1222 COVID-19 vaccine. Clones were read by immunoSEQ multiplex PCR, and TCRdb kept only the in-frame ones, dropping some. The data contain roughly 55,000 clones, approximately 90% of them singletons. The specimen was peripheral blood, collected on day 0 of AZD1222 vaccination. All receptors derive from an adult in good health.

The chain uses TRBV19 and TRBJ2-5; the match to TRBD1 covers 8 bases. Germline V gene sequence: CDR1 LNHDA, CDR2 SQIVND (reference sequence). Germline trimming cut 5 bases from V and 7 bases from J; bases unmatched to any gene: 12. The length of the CDR3 is 15 residues. CDR3 protein: CASSDGQGLGWTQYF. The CDR3 bases are TGTGCCAGTAGTGATGGACAGGGCCTTGGTTGGACCCAGTACTTC.

This chain joins TRBV28 and TRBJ1-1, with D unresolved. The CDR3 length is 13 residues. Between the trimmed V and J ends, which lost 6 bases and 1 base, there was a span of 9 bases. CDR1 and CDR2 (germline): MDHEN, SYDVKM. CDR3: CASRKVPNTEAFF. DNA of the CDR3: TGTGCCAGCAGGAAGGTACCGAACACTGAAGCTTTCTTT.

This chain uses TRBV7-2 with TRBJ1-1; D is undetermined. Per the germline V gene, CDR1 is SGHTA and CDR2 is FQGNSA. The V end lost 5 bases, the J end lost 3 bases, and 13 bases lay between the germline ends. The CDR3 loop spans 14 amino acids. In DNA, the CDR3 is TGTGCCAGCAGCCTAGGCCCCGGAGACACTGAAGCTTTCTTT. Protein product: CASSLGPGDTEAFF. Combining the CDR3 with reference TRBV7-2 and TRBJ1-1 gives the whole variable domain GAGVSQSPSNKVTEKGKDVELRCDPISGHTALYWYRQSLGQGLEFLIYFQGNSAPDKSGLPSDRFSAERTGGSVSTLTIQRTQQEDSAVYLCASSLGPGDTEAFFGQGTRLTVV.

The chain combines TRBV2 with TRBJ1-5; D uncertain. From germline, CDR1 is SNHLY and CDR2 FYNNEI. Trimming stripped 3 bases from V and 4 bases from J, with 7 bases between. The CDR3 consists of 13 residues. The DNA of the CDR3 is TGTGCCAGCAGTGAGCTCGGGAATCAGCCCCAGCATTTT. It encodes CASSELGNQPQHF.

The chain carries TRBV2 and TRBJ1-6; 10 positions agree with TRBD1. V lost 4 bases and J lost 7; bases outside the gene matches: 4. This CDR3 has 15 amino acids. Germline CDR1 reads SNHLY; CDR2 reads FYNNEI. For the CDR3, the DNA is TGTGCCAGCAGTGTGGGGGGACAGGGGAATTCACCCCTCCACTTT. This gives the protein CASSVGGQGNSPLHF.

The rearrangement joins TRBV6-2 or TRBV6-3 to TRBJ2-2; D gene uncertain. CDR1 is MNHEY and CDR2 is SVGEGT in the germline V gene. Trimming shortened V by 2 bases and J by 6 bases, and 1 base separated the two germline ends. The CDR3 sequence is 11 residues long. The CDR3 region is CASSYPGELFF. DNA of the CDR3: TGTGCCAGCAGTTACCCCGGGGAGCTGTTTTTT.

This clone has just a few counts. The chain uses TRBV7-2 and TRBJ2-2, with 9 positions matching TRBD2. Germline V gene lookup returns CDR1 SGHTA and CDR2 FQGNSA. The ends lost 5 bases at V and 6 bases at J; junction bases unmatched: 7. The CDR3 loop spans 15 amino acids. CDR3 nucleotides: TGTGCCAGCAGCCTAAGACTAGCGGAGTCCGGGGAGCTGTTTTTT. This encodes CASSLRLAESGELFF.

The CDR3 bases are TGTGCCAGTAGTATAGATCAGGGACGTTCACCCCTCCACTTT. Amino acids: CASSIDQGRSPLHF. The chain has TRBV19 and TRBJ1-6; D is perhaps TRBD1 (5 bases). Germline values: CDR1 LNHDA, CDR2 SQIVND (reference sequence). V was cut by 0 bases and J by 9 bases, with 9 bases left in between. There are 14 residues in the CDR3.

This rearrangement joins TRBV6-5 to TRBJ1-2; no definite D call. V was pared by 0 bases and J by 0 bases, with 5 bases between. Germline-derived CDR1 and CDR2 are MNHEY and SVGAGI. There are 14 residues in the CDR3. The CDR3 loop is CASSYSSTNYGYTF. The CDR3 DNA follows: TGTGCCAGCAGTTACTCGTCGACTAACTATGGCTACACCTTC.

The rearrangement joins TRBV27 to TRBJ2-1; D call uncertain. Trimming stripped 6 bases from V and 4 bases from J, with 7 bases between. From germline, CDR1 is MNHEY and CDR2 SMNVEV (reference sequence). The CDR3 contains 12 residues. The CDR3 DNA reads as TGTGCCAGCAGCCCGACTTACAATGAGCAGTTCTTC. Translating gives CASSPTYNEQFF.

CDR3 DNA sequence: TGTGCCAGTAGTATAAGGGGGCCCTATGGCTACACCTTC. Its protein is CASSIRGPYGYTF. The rearrangement joins TRBV19 to TRBJ1-2; 7 nucleotides align to TRBD1. Germline V lookup: CDR1 LNHDA, CDR2 SQIVND (reference sequence). This CDR3 has 13 amino acids. The V segment lost 2 bases and the J segment 4 bases; nucleotides outside the gene matches: 1.

The chain has TRBV9 and TRBJ2-2; TRBD2 agrees at 16 bases. CDR3 length: 16 amino acids. Germline V gene data show CDR1 as SGDLS and CDR2 as YYNGEE. V gave up 5 bases and J gave up 6 bases; unmatched junction bases: 4. The CDR3 region is CASRSGTSGGAGELFF. The CDR3 nucleotides are TGTGCCAGCAGATCCGGGACTAGCGGGGGGGCCGGGGAGCTGTTTTTT.

The gene calls are TRBV18 and TRBJ1-2; weak D call: TRBD1 (5 bases). V dropped 3 bases and J dropped 4 bases, with 15 bases sitting between them. Germline V gives CDR1 KGHSH, CDR2 LQKENI. The CDR3 runs to 15 residues. The CDR3 coding sequence is TGTGCCAGCTCACCGAGACAGATTTCGACCTATGGCTACACCTTC. The encoded protein is CASSPRQISTYGYTF.